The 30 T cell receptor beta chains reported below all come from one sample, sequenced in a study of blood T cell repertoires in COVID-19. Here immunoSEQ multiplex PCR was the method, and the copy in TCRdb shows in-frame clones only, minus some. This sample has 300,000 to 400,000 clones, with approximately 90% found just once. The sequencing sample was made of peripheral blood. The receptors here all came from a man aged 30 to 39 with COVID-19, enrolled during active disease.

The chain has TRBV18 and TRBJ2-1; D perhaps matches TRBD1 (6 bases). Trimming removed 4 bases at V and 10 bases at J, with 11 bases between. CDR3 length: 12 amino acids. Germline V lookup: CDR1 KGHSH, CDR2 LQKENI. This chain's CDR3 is CASSRYTGEQFF. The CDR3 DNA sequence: TGTGCCAGCTCACGGTATACAGGGGAGCAGTTCTTC.

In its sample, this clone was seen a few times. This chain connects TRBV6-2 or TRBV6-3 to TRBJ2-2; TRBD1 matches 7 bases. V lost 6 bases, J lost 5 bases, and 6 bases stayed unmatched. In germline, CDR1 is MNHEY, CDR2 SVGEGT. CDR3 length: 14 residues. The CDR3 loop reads CASSLWDRTGELFF. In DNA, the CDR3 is TGTGCCAGCAGCTTGTGGGACAGAACCGGGGAGCTGTTTTTT.

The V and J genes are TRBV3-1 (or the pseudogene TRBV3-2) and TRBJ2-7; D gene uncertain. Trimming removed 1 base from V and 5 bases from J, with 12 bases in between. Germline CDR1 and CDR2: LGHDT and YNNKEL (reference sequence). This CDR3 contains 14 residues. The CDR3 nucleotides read TGTGCCAGCAGCCAAGGCGCCAACCGGGACGAGCAGTACTTC. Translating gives CASSQGANRDEQYF.

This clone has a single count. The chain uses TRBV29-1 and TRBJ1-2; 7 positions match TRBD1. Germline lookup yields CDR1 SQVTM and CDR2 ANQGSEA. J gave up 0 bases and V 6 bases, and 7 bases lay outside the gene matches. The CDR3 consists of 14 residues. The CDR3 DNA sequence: TGCAGCGTCACCGGACAGGCGGCTAACTATGGCTACACCTTC. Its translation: CSVTGQAANYGYTF. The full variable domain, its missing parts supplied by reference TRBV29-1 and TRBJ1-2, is SAVISQKPSRDICQRGTSLTIQCQVDSQVTMMFWYRQQPGQSLTLIATANQGSEATYESGFVIDKFPISRPNLTFSTLTVSNMSPEDSSIYLCSVTGQAANYGYTFGSGTRLTVV.

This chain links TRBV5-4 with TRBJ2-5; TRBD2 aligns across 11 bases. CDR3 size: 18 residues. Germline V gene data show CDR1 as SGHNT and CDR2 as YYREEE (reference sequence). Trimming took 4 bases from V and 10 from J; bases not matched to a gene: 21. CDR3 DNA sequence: TGTGCCAGCAGCCGGCGACTAGCGGGAAACCAAGAGACCCAGTACCAGTACTTC. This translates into CASSRRLAGNQETQYQYF. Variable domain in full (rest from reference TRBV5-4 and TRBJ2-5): ETGVTQSPTHLIKTRGQQVTLRCSSQSGHNTVSWYQQALGQGPQFIFQYYREEENGRGNFPPRFSGLQFPNYSSELNVNALELDDSALYLCASSRRLAGNQETQYQYFGPGTRLLVL.

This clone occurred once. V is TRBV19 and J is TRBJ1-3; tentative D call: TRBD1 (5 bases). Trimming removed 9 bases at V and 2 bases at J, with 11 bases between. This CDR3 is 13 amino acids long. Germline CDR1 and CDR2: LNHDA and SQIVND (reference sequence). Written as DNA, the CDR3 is TGTGCCAGCAGCGGGACTGCTGGAAACACCATATATTTT. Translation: CASSGTAGNTIYF.

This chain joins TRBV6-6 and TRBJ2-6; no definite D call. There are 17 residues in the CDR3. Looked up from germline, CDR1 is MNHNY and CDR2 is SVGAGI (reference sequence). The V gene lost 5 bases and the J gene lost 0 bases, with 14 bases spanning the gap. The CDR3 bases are TGTGCCAGCAGTCGATGGGCGAGAACCTCTGGGGCCAACGTCCTGACTTTC. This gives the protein CASSRWARTSGANVLTF.

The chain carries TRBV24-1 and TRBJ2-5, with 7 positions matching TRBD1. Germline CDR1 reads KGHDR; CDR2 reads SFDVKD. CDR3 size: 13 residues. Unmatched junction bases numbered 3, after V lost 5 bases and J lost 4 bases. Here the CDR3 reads CATSAGGAETQYF. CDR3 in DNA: TGTGCCACCAGTGCAGGGGGTGCAGAGACCCAGTACTTC.

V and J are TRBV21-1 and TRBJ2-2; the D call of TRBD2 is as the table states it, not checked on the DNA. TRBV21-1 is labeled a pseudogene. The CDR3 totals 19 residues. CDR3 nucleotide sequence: TGTGCCAGCAGCAAATTAGGGAAAAGCGGGGGGGATAACACCGGGGAGCTGTTTTTT. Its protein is CASSKLGKSGGDNTGELFF.

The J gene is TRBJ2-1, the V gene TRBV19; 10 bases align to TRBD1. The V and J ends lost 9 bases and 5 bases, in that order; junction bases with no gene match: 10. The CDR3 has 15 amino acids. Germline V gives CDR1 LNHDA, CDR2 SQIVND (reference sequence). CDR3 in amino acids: CASKTPGQGNNEQFF. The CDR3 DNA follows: TGTGCCAGCAAAACCCCGGGACAGGGGAACAATGAGCAGTTCTTC.

The CDR3 DNA follows: TGTGCCAGCAGCTCCCGGGGCACAGATACGCAGTATTTT. Translated: CASSSRGTDTQYF. J is TRBJ2-3 and V is TRBV5-6; the D is unclear. V was pared by 3 bases and J by 1 base, with 6 bases between. CDR1 is SGHDT and CDR2 is YYEEEE in the germline V gene. There are 13 residues in the CDR3.

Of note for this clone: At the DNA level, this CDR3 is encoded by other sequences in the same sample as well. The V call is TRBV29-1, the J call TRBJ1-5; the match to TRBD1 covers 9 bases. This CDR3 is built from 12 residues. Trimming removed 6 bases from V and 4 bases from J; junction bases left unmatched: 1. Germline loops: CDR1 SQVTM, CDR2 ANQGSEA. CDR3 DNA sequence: TGCAGCGTGGGACAGGGTAATCAGCCCCAGCATTTT. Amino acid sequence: CSVGQGNQPQHF.

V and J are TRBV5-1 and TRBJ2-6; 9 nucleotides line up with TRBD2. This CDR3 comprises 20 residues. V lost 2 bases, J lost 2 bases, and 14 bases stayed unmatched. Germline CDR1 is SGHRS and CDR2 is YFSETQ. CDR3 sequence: CASSFLTLAGGRAGANVLTF. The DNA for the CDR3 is TGCGCCAGCAGCTTTTTAACTCTCGCAGGCGGGAGGGCTGGGGCCAACGTCCTGACTTTC.

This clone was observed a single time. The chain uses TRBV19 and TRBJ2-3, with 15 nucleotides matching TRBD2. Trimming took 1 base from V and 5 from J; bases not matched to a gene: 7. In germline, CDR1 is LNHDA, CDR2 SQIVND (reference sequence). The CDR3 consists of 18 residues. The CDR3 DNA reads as TGTGCCAGTAGTATAGCCGGGACTAGCGGGGGGAGGGAAGATACGCAGTATTTT. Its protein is CASSIAGTSGGREDTQYF.

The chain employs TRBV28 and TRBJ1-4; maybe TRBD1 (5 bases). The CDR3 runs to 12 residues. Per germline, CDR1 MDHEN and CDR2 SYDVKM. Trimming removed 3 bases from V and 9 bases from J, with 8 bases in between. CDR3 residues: CASSFDSQKLFF. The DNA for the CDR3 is TGTGCCAGCAGTTTTGACAGTCAAAAACTGTTTTTT.

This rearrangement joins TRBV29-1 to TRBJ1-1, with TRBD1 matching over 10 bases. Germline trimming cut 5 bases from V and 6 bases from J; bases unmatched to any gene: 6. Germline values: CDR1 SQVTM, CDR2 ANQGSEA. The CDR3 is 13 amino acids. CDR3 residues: CSVRQGARAEAFF. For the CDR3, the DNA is TGCAGCGTTAGACAGGGGGCTCGGGCTGAAGCTTTCTTT.

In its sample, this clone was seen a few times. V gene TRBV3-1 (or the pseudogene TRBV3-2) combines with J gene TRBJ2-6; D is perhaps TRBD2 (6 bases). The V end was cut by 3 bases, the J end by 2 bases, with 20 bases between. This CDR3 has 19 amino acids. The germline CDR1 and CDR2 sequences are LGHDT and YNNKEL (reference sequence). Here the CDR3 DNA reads TGTGCCAGCAGCCATCGGGGAGCGGGTAGCTTAGCTGGGGCCAACGTCCTGACTTTC. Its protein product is CASSHRGAGSLAGANVLTF.

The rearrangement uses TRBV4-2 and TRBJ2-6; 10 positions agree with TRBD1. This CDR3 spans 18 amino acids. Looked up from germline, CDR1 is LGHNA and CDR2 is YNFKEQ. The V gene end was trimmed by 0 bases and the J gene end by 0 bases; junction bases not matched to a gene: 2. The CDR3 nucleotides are TGTGCCAGCAGCCAAGACGGGACAGGGGTCTCTGGGGCCAACGTCCTGACTTTC. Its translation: CASSQDGTGVSGANVLTF.

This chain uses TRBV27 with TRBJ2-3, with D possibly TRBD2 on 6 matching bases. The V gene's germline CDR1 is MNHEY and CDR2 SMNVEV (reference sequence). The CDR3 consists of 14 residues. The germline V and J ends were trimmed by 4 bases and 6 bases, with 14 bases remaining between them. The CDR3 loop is CASSSGLFPDTQYF. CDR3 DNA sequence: TGTGCCAGCAGTTCGGGACTTTTCCCTGATACGCAGTATTTT.

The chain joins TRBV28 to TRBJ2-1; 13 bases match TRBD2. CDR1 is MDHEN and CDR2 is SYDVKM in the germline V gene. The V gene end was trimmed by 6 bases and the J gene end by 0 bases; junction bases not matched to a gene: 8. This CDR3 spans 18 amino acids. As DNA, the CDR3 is TGTGCCAGCAGATCAACTAGCGGGAGGGCCGGCTCCTACAATGAGCAGTTCTTC. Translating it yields CASRSTSGRAGSYNEQFF.

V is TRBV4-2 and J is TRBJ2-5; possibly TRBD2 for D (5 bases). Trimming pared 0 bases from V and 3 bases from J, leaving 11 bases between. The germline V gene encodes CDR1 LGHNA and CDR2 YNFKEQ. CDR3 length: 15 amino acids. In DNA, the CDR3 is TGTGCCAGCAGCCAAGATGAGGGTTTCGAAGAGACCCAGTACTTC. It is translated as CASSQDEGFEETQYF.

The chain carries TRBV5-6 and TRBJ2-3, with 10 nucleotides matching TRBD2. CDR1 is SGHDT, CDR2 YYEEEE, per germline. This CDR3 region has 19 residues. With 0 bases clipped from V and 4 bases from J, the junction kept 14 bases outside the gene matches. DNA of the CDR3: TGTGCCAGCAGCTTGGGGTTCGGACTAGCGGATCTAGACTCAGATACGCAGTATTTT. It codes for CASSLGFGLADLDSDTQYF.

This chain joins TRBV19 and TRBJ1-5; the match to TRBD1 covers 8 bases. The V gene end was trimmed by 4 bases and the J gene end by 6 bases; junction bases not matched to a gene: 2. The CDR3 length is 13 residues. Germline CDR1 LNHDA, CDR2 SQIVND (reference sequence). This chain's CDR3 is CASSTQGGQPQHF. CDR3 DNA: TGTGCCAGTAGTACACAGGGGGGTCAGCCCCAGCATTTT.

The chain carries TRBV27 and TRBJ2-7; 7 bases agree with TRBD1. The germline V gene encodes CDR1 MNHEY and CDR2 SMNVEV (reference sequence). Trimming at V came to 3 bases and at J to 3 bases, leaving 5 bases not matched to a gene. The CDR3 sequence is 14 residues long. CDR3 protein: CASSFSNRGYEQYF. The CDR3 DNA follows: TGTGCCAGCAGTTTTTCGAACAGGGGCTACGAGCAGTACTTC.

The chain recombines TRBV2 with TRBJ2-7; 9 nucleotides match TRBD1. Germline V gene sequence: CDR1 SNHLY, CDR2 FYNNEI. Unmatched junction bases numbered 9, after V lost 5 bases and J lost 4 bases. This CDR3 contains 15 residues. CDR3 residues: CASSQPGTGRYEQYF. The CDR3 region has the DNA TGTGCCAGCAGTCAGCCCGGGACAGGGAGATACGAGCAGTACTTC.

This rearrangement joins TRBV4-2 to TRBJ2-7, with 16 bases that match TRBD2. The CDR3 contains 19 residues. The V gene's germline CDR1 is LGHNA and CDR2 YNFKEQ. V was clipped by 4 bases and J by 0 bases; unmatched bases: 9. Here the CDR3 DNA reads TGTGCCAGCAGCCCCCTCACGGGACTAGCGGGGGGGTACTCCTACGAGCAGTACTTC. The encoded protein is CASSPLTGLAGGYSYEQYF.

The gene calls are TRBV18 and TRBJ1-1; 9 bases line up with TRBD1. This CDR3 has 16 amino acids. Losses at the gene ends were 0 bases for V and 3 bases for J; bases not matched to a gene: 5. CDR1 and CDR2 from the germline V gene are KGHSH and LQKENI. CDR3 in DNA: TGTGCCAGCTCACCACCGAACAGGGGGCAAGACACTGAAGCTTTCTTT. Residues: CASSPPNRGQDTEAFF. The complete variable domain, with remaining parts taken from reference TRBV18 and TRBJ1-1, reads NAGVMQNPRHLVRRRGQEARLRCSPMKGHSHVYWYRQLPEEGLKFMVYLQKENIIDESGMPKERFSAEFPKEGPSILRIQQVVRGDSAAYFCASSPPNRGQDTEAFFGQGTRLTVV.

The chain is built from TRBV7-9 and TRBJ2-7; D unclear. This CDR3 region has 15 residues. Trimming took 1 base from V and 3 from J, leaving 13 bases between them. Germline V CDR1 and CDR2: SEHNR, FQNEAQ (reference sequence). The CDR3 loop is CASSLGGRKVYEQYF. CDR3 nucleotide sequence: TGTGCCAGCAGCTTAGGAGGTCGGAAGGTCTACGAGCAGTACTTC.

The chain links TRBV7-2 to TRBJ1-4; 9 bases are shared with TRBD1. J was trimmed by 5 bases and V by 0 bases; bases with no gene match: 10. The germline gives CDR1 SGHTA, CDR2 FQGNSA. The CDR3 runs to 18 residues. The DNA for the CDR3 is TGTGCCAGCAGCTTAGCCCTAATGATTGGGACAGGGAATGAAAAACTGTTTTTT. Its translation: CASSLALMIGTGNEKLFF.

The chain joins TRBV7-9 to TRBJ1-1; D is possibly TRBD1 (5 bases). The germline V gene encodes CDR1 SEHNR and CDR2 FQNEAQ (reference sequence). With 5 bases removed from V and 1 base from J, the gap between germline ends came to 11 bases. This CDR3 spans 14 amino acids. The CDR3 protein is CASSKDIPNTEAFF. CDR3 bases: TGTGCCAGCAGCAAGGACATACCGAACACTGAAGCTTTCTTT.